This TCR beta chain was captured by sequencing in a study of blood T cell repertoires in COVID-19. At the level of the study: PBMCs, B-cell-depleted T cells, or T cells were the source of the cDNA or gDNA that made up the material.

The germline gives CDR1 SNHLY, CDR2 FYNNEI. This CDR3 is 15 amino acids long. The junction had 4 bases not matched to a gene; V was cut back by 6 bases and J by 2 bases. Measured with immunoSEQ multiplex PCR; TCRdb has only the in-frame clones, and not every one. The repertoire holds 200,000 to 300,000 clones, with around 87% as singletons. The sample holds a few counts of this clone. The chain employs TRBV2 and TRBJ2-3; 11 bases line up with TRBD2. The specimen was peripheral blood. This sequence originates from a middle-aged woman who had recovered from COVID-19. The CDR3 nucleotides read TGTGCCAGCAGCCTAGCGGGGGGACCCACAGATACGCAGTATTTT. Amino acid sequence: CASSLAGGPTDTQYF. Based on the CDR3 plus reference TRBV2 and TRBJ2-3, the full variable domain is EPEVTQTPSHQVTQMGQEVILRCVPISNHLYFYWYRQILGQKVEFLVSFYNNEISEKSEIFDDQFSVERPDGSNFTLKIRSTKLEDSAMYFCASSLAGGPTDTQYFGPGTRLTVL.